The T cell receptor (beta chain) described here comes from a study of blood T cell repertoires in COVID-19. The assay was immunoSEQ multiplex PCR, and TCRdb's table has in-frame clones only and misses some. This sample has 200,000 to 250,000 clones, with approximately 80% found just once. V lost 5 bases and J lost 5; bases outside the gene matches: 5. The CDR3 sequence is 15 residues long. The germline gives CDR1 MDHEN, CDR2 SYDVKM. Sample: peripheral blood. The clonotype originates from a woman in her forties or fifties with acute or convalescent COVID-19. This chain uses TRBV28 with TRBJ2-5, with 13 bases identical to TRBD2. The CDR3 nucleotides are TGTGCCAGCAGTCCGTGGACTAGCGGGAGTGAGACCCAGTACTTC. This codes for CASSPWTSGSETQYF.